The 32 T cell receptor beta chains given below trace back to one sample, sequenced in a study of cytomegalovirus exposure and HLA in healthy donors. PCR employed 60 Vbeta and 13 Jbeta primers. Repertoires were generated with immunoSEQ multiplex PCR, while TCRdb's copy carries only in-frame clones and drops some. The table shows more than 110,000 clones, with 73% occurring only once. Sample: PBMCs. These receptors originate from a human donor in good health.

This chain joins TRBV25-1 and TRBJ2-5; 7 nucleotides line up with TRBD1. Trimming cost V 3 bases and J 4 bases; bases outside gene matches: 5. Looked up from germline, CDR1 is MGHDK and CDR2 is SYGVNS. The CDR3 contains 14 residues. In DNA form, the CDR3 reads TGTGCCAGCAGTGAGACGACAGGGCCAGAGACCCAGTACTTC. This sequence encodes CASSETTGPETQYF.

The CDR3 sequence is CASKGGSSYNEQFF. In DNA form, the CDR3 reads TGTGCCAGCAAAGGCGGGAGTTCCTACAATGAGCAGTTCTTC. The chain recombines TRBV6-6 with TRBJ2-1; 7 nucleotides agree with TRBD2. The CDR3 contains 14 residues. After removal of 7 bases from V and 1 base from J, the junction contained 4 bases not matched to a gene. CDR1 and CDR2 from the germline V gene are MNHNY and SVGAGI (reference sequence).

This chain connects TRBV6-6 to TRBJ1-1, with 7 bases matching TRBD1. The CDR3 covers 15 residues. J lost 4 bases, V lost 4 bases, and 9 bases had no gene match. Germline V gene data show CDR1 as MNHNY and CDR2 as SVGAGI (reference sequence). The CDR3 spells CASSSRDSSFTEAFF. CDR3 bases: TGTGCCAGCAGTTCCCGGGACAGTTCCTTCACTGAAGCTTTCTTT.

V gene TRBV9 combines with J gene TRBJ1-4; 7 nucleotides align to TRBD1. The V and J ends lost 3 bases and 5 bases, in that order; junction bases with no gene match: 10. In germline, CDR1 is SGDLS, CDR2 YYNGEE. The CDR3 extends over 16 amino acids. CDR3 region: CASSARDSPPNEKLFF. The CDR3 DNA reads TGTGCCAGCAGCGCGAGGGACAGTCCACCCAATGAAAAACTGTTTTTT.

This chain uses TRBV6-1 with TRBJ1-2; possible D gene TRBD1, 6 bases. The CDR3 runs to 13 residues. CDR1 and CDR2 from the germline V gene are MNHNS and SASEGT. Trimming pared 2 bases from V and 7 bases from J, leaving 11 bases between. Written as DNA, the CDR3 is TGTGCCAGCAGTGAAACCGGGACAATTGGCTACACCTTC. The encoded protein is CASSETGTIGYTF.

This clone was detected a few times. V and J are TRBV6-6 and TRBJ2-7, with TRBD2 matching 7 bases. The length of the CDR3 is 13 residues. CDR1 is MNHNY and CDR2 is SVGAGI in the germline V gene (reference sequence). The V segment lost 4 bases and the J segment 9 bases; nucleotides outside the gene matches: 9. This CDR3 is CASSSTSSLGQYF. DNA for the CDR3: TGTGCCAGCAGTTCGACTAGCTCTTTGGGGCAGTACTTC.

This clone appeared a single time. The rearrangement joins TRBV9 to TRBJ2-5; TRBD1 is a possible D gene (6 bases). The CDR3 runs 14 residues. The V gene lost 0 bases and the J gene lost 4 bases, with 10 bases spanning the gap. Germline V gene sequence: CDR1 SGDLS, CDR2 YYNGEE. The CDR3 is CASSVGQAGETQYF. The CDR3 bases are TGTGCCAGCAGCGTAGGACAGGCGGGAGAGACCCAGTACTTC.

This clone was seen only a few times. The V gene is TRBV25-1, the J gene TRBJ1-5; 9 nucleotides agree with TRBD1. The CDR3 contains 15 residues. From germline, CDR1 is MGHDK and CDR2 SYGVNS. Trimming cost V 5 bases and J 6 bases; bases outside gene matches: 8. The CDR3 is CASSPTGTGIQPQHF. The CDR3 DNA reads as TGTGCCAGCAGTCCGACCGGGACAGGGATTCAGCCCCAGCATTTT.

V gene TRBV6-1 combines with J gene TRBJ2-7; tentatively, D is TRBD2 (5 bases). Trimming shortened V by 7 bases and J by 3 bases, and 16 bases separated the two germline ends. The germline V gene encodes CDR1 MNHNS and CDR2 SASEGT. The CDR3 consists of 14 residues. The CDR3 DNA follows: TGTGCCAGCATTCTGTTTGGGCGGGTCTACGAGCAGTACTTC. It yields the protein CASILFGRVYEQYF.

CDR3 protein: CAWSVGASGSLETQYF. CDR3 nucleotides: TGTGCCTGGAGTGTGGGGGCTAGCGGGAGTTTGGAGACCCAGTACTTC. The chain joins TRBV30 to TRBJ2-5; 10 nucleotides line up with TRBD2. The CDR3 sequence is 16 residues long. Germline CDR1 reads GTSNPN; CDR2 reads SVGIG (reference sequence). Trimming cost V 0 bases and J 5 bases; bases outside gene matches: 9.

This clone has a handful of counts. The chain joins TRBV27 to TRBJ2-7; a weak D match, TRBD1 (6 bases). V lost 2 bases and J lost 2, with 10 bases in between. This CDR3 contains 14 residues. From germline, CDR1 is MNHEY and CDR2 SMNVEV (reference sequence). The CDR3 DNA sequence: TGTGCCAGCAGTTTAGGTCCAGGGGCCTACGAGCAGTACTTC. Translating it yields CASSLGPGAYEQYF.

This chain uses TRBV30 with TRBJ1-4; TRBD1 aligns across 8 bases. Germline CDR1 GTSNPN, CDR2 SVGIG (reference sequence). The length of the CDR3 is 15 residues. V shed 1 base and J 0 bases; nucleotides not matched to a gene: 1. The CDR3 reads CAWSAGQATNEKLFF. The CDR3 DNA reads as TGTGCCTGGAGTGCGGGACAGGCAACTAATGAAAAACTGTTTTTT.

The chain is built from TRBV9 and TRBJ2-1; 10 bases map to TRBD1. In germline, CDR1 is SGDLS, CDR2 YYNGEE. The CDR3 is made up of 17 amino acids. V lost 2 bases, J lost 4 bases, and 9 bases stayed unmatched. The CDR3 here is CASSVLGGTGEYNEQFF. The CDR3 bases are TGTGCCAGCAGCGTTTTGGGGGGGACAGGGGAATACAATGAGCAGTTCTTC.

The chain employs TRBV7-5 and TRBJ1-6; TRBD1 is the table's D call, not checked against the DNA. TRBV7-5 is described as a pseudogene. The CDR3 runs to 15 residues. The CDR3 reads CARSPGQGLGSPLHF. The CDR3 DNA reads TGTGCCAGAAGCCCTGGACAGGGGCTTGGTTCACCCCTCCACTTT.

This clone was counted a few times. This sequence joins TRBV5-1 and TRBJ2-2, with 9 bases identical to TRBD2. Germline V CDR1 and CDR2: SGHRS, YFSETQ. J gave up 5 bases and V 0 bases, and 2 bases lay outside the gene matches. This CDR3 contains 15 residues. CDR3 sequence (DNA): TGCGCCAGCAGCTTGGCTAGCGGGACGACCGGGGAGCTGTTTTTT. Translation: CASSLASGTTGELFF.

The V and J genes are TRBV7-8 and TRBJ2-1; a possible D gene is TRBD2 (5 bases). The germline V and J ends were trimmed by 1 base and 0 bases, with 19 bases remaining between them. From germline, CDR1 is SGHVS and CDR2 FQNEAQ. The CDR3 has 19 residues. CDR3 amino acids: CASSLGRAHEVSSYNEQFF. The DNA of the CDR3 is TGTGCCAGCAGCTTAGGGCGGGCTCATGAGGTAAGCTCCTACAATGAGCAGTTCTTC.

The sample holds a few counts of this clone. The chain combines TRBV2 with TRBJ2-2, with TRBD1 as a possible D gene (8 bases). V was pared by 4 bases and J by 5 bases, with 17 bases between. Germline V gives CDR1 SNHLY, CDR2 FYNNEI. The CDR3 totals 16 residues. CDR3: CASSAHRGGMTGELFF. Written as DNA, the CDR3 is TGTGCCAGCAGTGCCCACAGGGGGGGGATGACCGGGGAGCTGTTTTTT.

CDR3 nucleotides: TGTGCCAGCAGCCAAGGACAGGGGTTCACTGAAGCTTTCTTT. Protein: CASSQGQGFTEAFF. V and J are TRBV16 and TRBJ1-1, with 9 bases aligning to TRBD1. From germline, CDR1 is KGHSY and CDR2 FQNENV. The V segment lost 2 bases and the J segment 4 bases; nucleotides outside the gene matches: 2. The CDR3 has 14 amino acids.

This CDR3 reads CASSEANRGLPGGNTIYF. The CDR3 DNA sequence: TGTGCCAGCAGTGAAGCAAACAGGGGCCTCCCAGGTGGAAACACCATATATTTT. This rearrangement joins TRBV6-1 to TRBJ1-3, with TRBD1 matching over 7 bases. Trimming cost V 0 bases and J 3 bases; bases outside gene matches: 11. The germline CDR1 and CDR2 sequences are MNHNS and SASEGT. This CDR3 is 18 amino acids long.

The chain is built from TRBV6-1 and TRBJ2-7; D is unclear. V dropped 7 bases and J dropped 3 bases, with 13 bases sitting between them. Germline values: CDR1 MNHNS, CDR2 SASEGT. This CDR3 spans 13 amino acids. DNA for the CDR3: TGTGCCAGCATCGACACAGTCGGCTACGAGCAGTACTTC. This sequence encodes CASIDTVGYEQYF.

The chain recombines TRBV5-6 with TRBJ2-7; 8 nucleotides match TRBD2. This CDR3 is 16 amino acids long. CDR1 and CDR2 from the germline V gene are SGHDT and YYEEEE. The ends lost 4 bases at V and 5 bases at J; junction bases unmatched: 14. The CDR3 is CASSQFLAGGFHEQYF. Here the CDR3 DNA reads TGTGCCAGCAGCCAGTTTCTGGCGGGGGGCTTCCACGAGCAGTACTTC.

The rearrangement links TRBV25-1 to TRBJ2-1; the match to TRBD2 covers 9 bases. Germline CDR1 and CDR2: MGHDK and SYGVNS. The CDR3 runs to 13 residues. Trimming at V came to 4 bases and at J to 5 bases, leaving 0 bases not matched to a gene. The CDR3 bases are TGTGCCAGCAGTGGCGGGGGGGACAATGAGCAGTTCTTC. It codes for CASSGGGDNEQFF.

The J gene is TRBJ1-1, the V gene TRBV29-1; D unclear. Germline V gives CDR1 SQVTM, CDR2 ANQGSEA. The CDR3 runs to 13 residues. Trimming removed 1 base at V and 6 bases at J, with 12 bases between. The CDR3 nucleotides are TGCAGCGTTGAAGGGGAGGGCGTCCCTGAAGCTTTCTTT. It yields the protein CSVEGEGVPEAFF.

In this sample, this clone turned up once. The genes are TRBV27 and TRBJ1-1; D unresolved. The germline V gene has CDR1 MNHEY and CDR2 SMNVEV (reference sequence). This CDR3 is 15 amino acids long. Trimming removed 0 bases from V and 4 bases from J, with 12 bases in between. CDR3 protein: CASSLSRRMTTEAFF. DNA of the CDR3: TGTGCCAGCAGTTTATCCCGCAGGATGACCACTGAAGCTTTCTTT.

This clone has only a few counts. The chain combines TRBV6-1 with TRBJ1-6, with 7 bases aligning to TRBD1. Germline-derived CDR1 and CDR2 are MNHNS and SASEGT. The CDR3 runs to 18 residues. The V gene end was trimmed by 2 bases and the J gene end by 2 bases; junction bases not matched to a gene: 9. Here the CDR3 DNA reads TGTGCCAGCAGTGAAACCCGGACAGGAGGCACCTATAATTCACCCCTCCACTTT. Translation gives CASSETRTGGTYNSPLHF.

This clone was observed a few times. Its ends do not fully match the called genes, so a read error is possible. The rearrangement joins TRBV7-9 to TRBJ2-1; 12 nucleotides line up with TRBD2. Germline CDR1 reads SEHNR; CDR2 reads FQNEAQ (reference sequence). The CDR3 loop spans 15 amino acids. The CDR3 here is CAGSRLAGGPNEQFF. In nucleotides, the CDR3 is TGTGCCGGCAGCCGGCTAGCGGGAGGGCCGAATGAGCAGTTCTTC. Full variable domain (remainder filled in from reference TRBV7-9 and TRBJ2-1): DTGVSQNPRHKITKRGQNVTFRCDPISEHNRLYWYRQTLGQGPEFLTYFQNEAQLEKSRLLSDRFSAERPKGSFSTLEIQRTEQGDSAMYLCAGSRLAGGPNEQFFGPGTRLTVL.

V is TRBV5-1 and J is TRBJ2-7; unclear D gene. The CDR3 consists of 13 residues. Germline loops: CDR1 SGHRS, CDR2 YFSETQ. Trimming cost V 0 bases and J 3 bases, with 7 bases left between them. The CDR3 nucleotides read TGCGCCAGCAGCTTGGGCGTGGTCTACGAGCAGTACTTC. This encodes CASSLGVVYEQYF.

A note on this clone: One end of the junction does not line up with germline, which may come from a read error. J is TRBJ2-6 and V is TRBV7-9, with D possibly matching TRBD2 (5 bases). The CDR3 totals 17 residues. CDR1 is SEHNR, CDR2 FQNEAQ, per germline (reference sequence). The CDR3 reads CSSSQPGWGTGANVLTF. The CDR3 DNA reads as TGTTCCAGCAGCCAGCCGGGATGGGGAACTGGGGCCAACGTCCTGACTTTC.

This clone was observed a few times. The chain combines TRBV6-1 with TRBJ2-7, with D possibly TRBD2 on 5 matching bases. Between the trimmed V and J ends, which lost 1 base and 7 bases, there was a span of 11 bases. The CDR3 is 13 amino acids. Germline lookup yields CDR1 MNHNS and CDR2 SASEGT. CDR3 loop: CASSEVARAEQYF. As DNA, the CDR3 is TGTGCCAGCAGTGAAGTTGCGCGGGCAGAGCAGTACTTC.

V and J are TRBV27 and TRBJ2-7; D possibly corresponds to TRBD2 (6 bases). The V end was cut by 2 bases, the J end by 3 bases, with 17 bases between. The CDR3 consists of 16 residues. Germline V gene lookup returns CDR1 MNHEY and CDR2 SMNVEV (reference sequence). The CDR3 region has the DNA TGTGCCAGCAGTTTAACCCGGGGTGCGGGATTCTACGAGCAGTACTTC. This gives the protein CASSLTRGAGFYEQYF.

This chain joins TRBV5-4 and TRBJ2-1, with TRBD1 matching 10 bases. Germline V gene data show CDR1 as SGHNT and CDR2 as YYREEE (reference sequence). V shed 5 bases and J 8 bases; nucleotides not matched to a gene: 10. The CDR3 length is 15 residues. The DNA for the CDR3 is TGTGCCAGCAGAGCCGGACAGGGGGAGTGGGATGAGCAGTTCTTC. It is translated as CASRAGQGEWDEQFF. Combining the CDR3 with reference TRBV5-4 and TRBJ2-1 gives the whole variable domain ETGVTQSPTHLIKTRGQQVTLRCSSQSGHNTVSWYQQALGQGPQFIFQYYREEENGRGNFPPRFSGLQFPNYSSELNVNALELDDSALYLCASRAGQGEWDEQFFGPGTRLTVL.

The chain couples TRBV9 to TRBJ1-1, with D possibly TRBD1 on 5 matching bases. V was pared by 1 base and J by 3 bases, with 7 bases between. The CDR3 totals 13 residues. CDR1 is SGDLS, CDR2 YYNGEE, per germline. The CDR3 sequence: CASSVRGHTEAFF. The CDR3 coding sequence is TGTGCCAGCAGCGTAAGGGGTCACACTGAAGCTTTCTTT.